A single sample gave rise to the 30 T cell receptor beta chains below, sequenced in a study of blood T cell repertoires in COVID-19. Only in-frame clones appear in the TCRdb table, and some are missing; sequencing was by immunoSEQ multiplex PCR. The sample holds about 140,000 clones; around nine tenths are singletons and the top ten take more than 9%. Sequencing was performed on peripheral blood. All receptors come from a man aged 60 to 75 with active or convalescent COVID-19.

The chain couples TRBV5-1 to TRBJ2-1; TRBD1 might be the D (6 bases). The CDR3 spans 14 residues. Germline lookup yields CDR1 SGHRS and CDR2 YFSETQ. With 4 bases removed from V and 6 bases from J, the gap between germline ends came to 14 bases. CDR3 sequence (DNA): TGCGCCAGCAGCCAATTGGAACAGGGCAATGAGCAGTTCTTC. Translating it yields CASSQLEQGNEQFF.

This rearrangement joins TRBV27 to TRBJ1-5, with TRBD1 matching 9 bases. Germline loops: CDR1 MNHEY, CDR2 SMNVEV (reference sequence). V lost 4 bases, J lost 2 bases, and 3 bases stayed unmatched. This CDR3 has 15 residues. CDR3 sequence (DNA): TGTGCCAGCAGTTATACAGGGGGCGGCAATCAGCCCCAGCATTTT. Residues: CASSYTGGGNQPQHF.

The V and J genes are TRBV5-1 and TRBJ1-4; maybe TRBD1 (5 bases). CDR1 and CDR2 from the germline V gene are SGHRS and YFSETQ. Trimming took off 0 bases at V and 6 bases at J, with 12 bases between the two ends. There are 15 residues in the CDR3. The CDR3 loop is CASSLAPQGDEKLFF. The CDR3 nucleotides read TGCGCCAGCAGCTTGGCCCCCCAGGGTGATGAAAAACTGTTTTTT.

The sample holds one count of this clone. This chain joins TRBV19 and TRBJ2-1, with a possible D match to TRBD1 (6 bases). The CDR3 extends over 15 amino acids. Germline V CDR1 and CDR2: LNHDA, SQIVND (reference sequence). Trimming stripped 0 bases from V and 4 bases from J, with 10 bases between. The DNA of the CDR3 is TGTGCCAGTAGTATAGAAGGACAGCTATACAATGAGCAGTTCTTC. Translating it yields CASSIEGQLYNEQFF.

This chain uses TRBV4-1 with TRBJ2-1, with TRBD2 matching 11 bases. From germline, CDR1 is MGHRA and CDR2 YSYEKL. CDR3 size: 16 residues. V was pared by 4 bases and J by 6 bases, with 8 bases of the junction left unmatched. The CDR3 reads CASSPRLAGTTNEQFF. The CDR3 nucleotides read TGCGCCAGCAGCCCCCGACTAGCGGGAACAACCAATGAGCAGTTCTTC.

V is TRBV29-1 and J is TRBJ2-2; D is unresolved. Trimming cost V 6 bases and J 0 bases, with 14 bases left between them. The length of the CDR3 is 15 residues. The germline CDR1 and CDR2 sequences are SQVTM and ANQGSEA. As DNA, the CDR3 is TGCAGCGTCCCCACCAGCGCTTCGAACACCGGGGAGCTGTTTTTT. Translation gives CSVPTSASNTGELFF.

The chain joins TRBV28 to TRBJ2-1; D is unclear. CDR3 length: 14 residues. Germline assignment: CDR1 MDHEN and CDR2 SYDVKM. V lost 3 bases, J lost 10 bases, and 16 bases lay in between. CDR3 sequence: CASSFSYIILEQFF. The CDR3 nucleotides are TGTGCCAGCAGTTTTTCCTATATAATATTAGAGCAGTTCTTC.

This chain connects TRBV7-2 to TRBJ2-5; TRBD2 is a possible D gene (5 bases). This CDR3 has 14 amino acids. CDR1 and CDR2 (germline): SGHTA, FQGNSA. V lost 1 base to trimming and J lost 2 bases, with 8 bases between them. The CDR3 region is CASSLGGRQETQYF. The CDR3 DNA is TGTGCCAGCAGCTTAGGAGGGCGGCAAGAGACCCAGTACTTC. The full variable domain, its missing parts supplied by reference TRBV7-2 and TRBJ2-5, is GAGVSQSPSNKVTEKGKDVELRCDPISGHTALYWYRQSLGQGLEFLIYFQGNSAPDKSGLPSDRFSAERTGGSVSTLTIQRTQQEDSAVYLCASSLGGRQETQYFGPGTRLLVL.

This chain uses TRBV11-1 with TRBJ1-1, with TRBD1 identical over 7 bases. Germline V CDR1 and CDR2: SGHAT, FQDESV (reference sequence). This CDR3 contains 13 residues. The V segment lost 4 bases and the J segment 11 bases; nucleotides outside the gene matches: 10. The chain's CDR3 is CASSSHRGGKAFF. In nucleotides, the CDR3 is TGTGCCAGCAGCTCCCACAGGGGCGGGAAGGCTTTCTTT.

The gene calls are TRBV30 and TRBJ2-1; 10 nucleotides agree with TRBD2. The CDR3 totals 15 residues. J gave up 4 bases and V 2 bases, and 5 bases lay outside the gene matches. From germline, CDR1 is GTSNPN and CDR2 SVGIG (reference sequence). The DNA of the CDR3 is TGTGCCTGGAGTCGGGGGACTAGCGTTTACAATGAGCAGTTCTTC. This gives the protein CAWSRGTSVYNEQFF.

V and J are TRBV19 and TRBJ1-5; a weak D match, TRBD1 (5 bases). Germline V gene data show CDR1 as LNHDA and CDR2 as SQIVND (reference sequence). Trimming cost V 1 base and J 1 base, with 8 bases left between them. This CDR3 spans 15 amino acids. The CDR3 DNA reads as TGTGCCAGTAGTATAGTGGGGGGGAGCAATCAGCCCCAGCATTTT. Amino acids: CASSIVGGSNQPQHF.

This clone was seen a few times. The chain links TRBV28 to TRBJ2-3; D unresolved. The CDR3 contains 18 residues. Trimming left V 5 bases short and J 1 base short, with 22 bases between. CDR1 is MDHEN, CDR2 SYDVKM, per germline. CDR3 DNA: TGTGCCAGCAGTCCCACCACTTTTGTAGACGAGGGCACAGATACGCAGTATTTT. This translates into CASSPTTFVDEGTDTQYF.

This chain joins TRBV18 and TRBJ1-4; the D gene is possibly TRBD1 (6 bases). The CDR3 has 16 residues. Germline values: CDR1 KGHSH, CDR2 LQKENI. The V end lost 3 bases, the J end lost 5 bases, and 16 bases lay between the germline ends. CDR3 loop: CASSPTRQERNEKLFF. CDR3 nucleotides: TGTGCCAGCTCACCGACGAGACAGGAGCGAAATGAAAAACTGTTTTTT.

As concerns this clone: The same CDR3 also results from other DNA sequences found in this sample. Here the CDR3 DNA reads TGTGCCAGTAGTACCCCGGGACAGACCTACGAGCAGTACTTC. Amino acid sequence: CASSTPGQTYEQYF. J is TRBJ2-7 and V is TRBV19, with 7 bases identical to TRBD1. V was pared by 4 bases and J by 2 bases, with 5 bases of the junction left unmatched. This CDR3 is built from 14 residues. The germline CDR1 and CDR2 sequences are LNHDA and SQIVND (reference sequence).

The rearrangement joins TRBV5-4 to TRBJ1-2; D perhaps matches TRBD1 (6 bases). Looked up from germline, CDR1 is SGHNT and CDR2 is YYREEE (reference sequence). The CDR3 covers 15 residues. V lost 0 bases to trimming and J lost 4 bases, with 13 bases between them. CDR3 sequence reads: CASSLGQVDSYGYTF. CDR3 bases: TGTGCCAGCAGCTTGGGACAGGTGGATAGCTATGGCTACACCTTC.

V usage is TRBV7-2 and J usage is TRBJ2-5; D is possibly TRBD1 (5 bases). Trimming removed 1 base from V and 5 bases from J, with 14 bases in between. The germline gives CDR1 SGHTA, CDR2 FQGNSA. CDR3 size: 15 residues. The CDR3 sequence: CASSLGPGSAETQYF. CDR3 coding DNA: TGTGCCAGCAGCTTAGGGCCAGGGTCAGCGGAGACCCAGTACTTC.

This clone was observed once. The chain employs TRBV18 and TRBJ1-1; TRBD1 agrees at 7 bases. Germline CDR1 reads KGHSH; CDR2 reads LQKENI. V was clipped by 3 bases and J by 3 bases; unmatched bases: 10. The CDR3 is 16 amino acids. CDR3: CASSPRGQLTHTEAFF. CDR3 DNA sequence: TGTGCCAGCTCACCCCGGGGACAGCTGACTCACACTGAAGCTTTCTTT.

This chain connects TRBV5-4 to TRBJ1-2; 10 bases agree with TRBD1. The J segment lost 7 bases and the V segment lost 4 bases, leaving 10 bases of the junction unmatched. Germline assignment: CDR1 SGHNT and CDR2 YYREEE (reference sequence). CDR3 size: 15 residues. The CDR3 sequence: CASSQRTGGRGGYTF. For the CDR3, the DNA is TGTGCCAGCAGCCAACGGACAGGGGGAAGGGGTGGCTACACCTTC.

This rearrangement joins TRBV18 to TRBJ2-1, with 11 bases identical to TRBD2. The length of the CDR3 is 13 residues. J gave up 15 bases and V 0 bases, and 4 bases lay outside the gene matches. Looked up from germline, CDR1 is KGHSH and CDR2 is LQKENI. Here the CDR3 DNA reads TGTGCCAGCTCACCACCGGGACTAGCGGAACTGTTCTTC. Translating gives CASSPPGLAELFF.

Here the CDR3 DNA reads TGCAGCCCTGGGGGGACTGAAGCTTTCTTT. It yields the protein CSPGGTEAFF. The genes are TRBV20-1 and TRBJ1-1; D is possibly TRBD1 (5 bases). The germline gives CDR1 DFQATT, CDR2 SNEGSKA (reference sequence). CDR3 length: 10 residues.

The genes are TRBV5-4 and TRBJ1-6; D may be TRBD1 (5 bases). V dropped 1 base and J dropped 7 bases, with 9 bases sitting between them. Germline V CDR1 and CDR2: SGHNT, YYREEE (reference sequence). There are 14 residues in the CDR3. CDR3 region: CASSLQGWNSPLHF. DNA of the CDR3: TGTGCCAGCAGCTTGCAGGGATGGAATTCACCCCTCCACTTT.

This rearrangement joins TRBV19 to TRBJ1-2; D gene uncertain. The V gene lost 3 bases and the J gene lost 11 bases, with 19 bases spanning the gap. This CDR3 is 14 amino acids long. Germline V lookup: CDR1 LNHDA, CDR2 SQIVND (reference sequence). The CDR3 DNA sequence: TGTGCCAGTAGTATGTTTTACGGTGGCGTCGGGTACACCTTC. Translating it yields CASSMFYGGVGYTF.

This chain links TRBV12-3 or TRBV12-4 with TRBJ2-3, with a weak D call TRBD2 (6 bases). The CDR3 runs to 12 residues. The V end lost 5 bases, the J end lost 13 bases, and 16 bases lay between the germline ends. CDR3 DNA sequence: TGTGCCAGCAGTCATCCCTCGGGGGTCAAGTATTTT. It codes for CASSHPSGVKYF.

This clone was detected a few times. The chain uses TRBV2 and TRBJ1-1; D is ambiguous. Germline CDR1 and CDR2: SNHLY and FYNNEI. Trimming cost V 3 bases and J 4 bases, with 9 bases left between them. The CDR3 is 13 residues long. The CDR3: CASSDTSVTEAFF. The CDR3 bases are TGTGCCAGCAGTGACACGAGCGTCACTGAAGCTTTCTTT.

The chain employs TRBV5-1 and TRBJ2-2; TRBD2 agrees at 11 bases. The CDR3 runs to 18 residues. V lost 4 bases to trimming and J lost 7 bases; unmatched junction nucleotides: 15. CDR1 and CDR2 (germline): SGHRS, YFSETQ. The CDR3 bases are TGCGCCAGCAGCACGGGGACTAGCGGACTTCTAAGGGGCGGGGAGCTGTTTTTT. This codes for CASSTGTSGLLRGGELFF.

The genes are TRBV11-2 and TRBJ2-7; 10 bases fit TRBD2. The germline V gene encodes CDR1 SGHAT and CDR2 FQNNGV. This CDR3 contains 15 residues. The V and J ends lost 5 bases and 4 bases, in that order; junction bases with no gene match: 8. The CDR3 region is CASSPLAGVSYEQYF. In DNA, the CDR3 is TGTGCCAGCAGCCCCCTAGCGGGAGTGTCTTACGAGCAGTACTTC.

DNA of the CDR3: TGTGCCAGCAACAGGGATAGCAATCAGCCCCAGCATTTT. Its translation is CASNRDSNQPQHF. V usage is TRBV2 and J usage is TRBJ1-5, with D perhaps matching TRBD1 (6 bases). Germline CDR1 is SNHLY and CDR2 is FYNNEI. Trimming stripped 7 bases from V and 0 bases from J, with 7 bases between. The CDR3 has 13 amino acids.

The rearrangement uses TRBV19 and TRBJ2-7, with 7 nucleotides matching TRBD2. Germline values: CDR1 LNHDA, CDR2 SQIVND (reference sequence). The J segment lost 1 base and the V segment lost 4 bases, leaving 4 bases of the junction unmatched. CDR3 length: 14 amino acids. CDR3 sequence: CASSRKAGSYEQYF. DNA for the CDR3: TGTGCCAGTAGTAGGAAAGCGGGGTCCTACGAGCAGTACTTC.

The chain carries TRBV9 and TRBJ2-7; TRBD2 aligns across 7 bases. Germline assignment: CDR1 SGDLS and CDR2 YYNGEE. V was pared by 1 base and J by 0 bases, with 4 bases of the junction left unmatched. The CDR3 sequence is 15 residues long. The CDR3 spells CASSVRGESSYEQYF. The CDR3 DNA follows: TGTGCCAGCAGCGTACGGGGGGAAAGCTCCTACGAGCAGTACTTC. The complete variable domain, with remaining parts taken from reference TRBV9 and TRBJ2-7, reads DSGVTQTPKHLITATGQRVTLRCSPRSGDLSVYWYQQSLDQGLQFLIQYYNGEERAKGNILERFSAQQFPDLHSELNLSSLELGDSALYFCASSVRGESSYEQYFGPGTRLTVT.

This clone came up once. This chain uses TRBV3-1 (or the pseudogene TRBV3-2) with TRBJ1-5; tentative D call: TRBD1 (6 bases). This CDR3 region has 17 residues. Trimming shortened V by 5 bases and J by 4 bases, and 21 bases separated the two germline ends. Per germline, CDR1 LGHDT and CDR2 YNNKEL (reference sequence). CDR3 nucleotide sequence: TGTGCCAGCAGCTCGGGGGGGCGCGGTATTTTTAATCAGCCCCAGCATTTT. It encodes CASSSGGRGIFNQPQHF.